This T cell receptor beta chain was documented in a study of blood T cells in healthy people across ages. Trimming shortened V by 4 bases and J by 2 bases, and 12 bases separated the two germline ends. Germline CDR1 is SGHNT and CDR2 is YYREEE (reference sequence). This CDR3 is built from 14 residues. This clonotype was seen only a few times. Its target is not known. Study-wide findings and caveats: The lack of PBMC sorting stopped any conclusive naive versus antigen-experienced comparison.

A J-beta primer mix and a sample-barcoded 5' primer were used in a second PCR of about 7 to 12 cycles. Each CDR3 protein gets one entry after TCRdb re-called the 5' RACE reads with MiXCR. The table has 700,000 or so distinct CDR3 sequences, roughly two fifths seen once; the top ten hold about 30%. This receptor was taken from a man older than 75 in good health. The gene calls are TRBV5-4 and TRBJ2-5; D unclear. Sequenced: blood. The CDR3, as DNA: TGTGCCAGCAGCCGGACCCCGTTTCAAGAGACCCAGTACTTC. This codes for CASSRTPFQETQYF.